Each of the 32 T cell receptor beta chains below was sequenced from the same sample in a study of T cell responses to AZD1222 COVID-19 vaccine (dated by TCRdb to the early 2020s). Receptors were amplified or captured by the immunoSEQ multiplex PCR assay. TCRdb re-hosts the immuneACCESS table, in-frame sequences only. Its copies lack some clones; in the studies checked, an unresolved V gene accounts for under half of them, and the cause for the rest is not known. The sample yields around 160,000 clones; around nine tenths were counted once. Jointly, the top ten make up 5.2% of the sample. In the paper's terms, the time point label means: baseline before first vaccination. The source was peripheral blood, collected on day 0 of AZD1222 vaccination. Every receptor here comes from an adult in good health.

V usage is TRBV4-1 and J usage is TRBJ2-3; either TRBD1 or TRBD2 may fit D (6 bases each). The CDR3 runs 16 residues. Trimming pared 0 bases from V and 1 base from J, leaving 11 bases between. CDR1 and CDR2 (germline): MGHRA, YSYEKL. CDR3 amino acids: CASSQEMRGGTDTQYF. The CDR3 bases are TGCGCCAGCAGCCAAGAAATGAGGGGGGGCACAGATACGCAGTATTTT.

The V and J genes are TRBV2 and TRBJ1-3; a possible D gene is TRBD1 (6 bases). Germline values: CDR1 SNHLY, CDR2 FYNNEI. V was trimmed by 6 bases and J by 2 bases, leaving 11 bases between them. The CDR3 totals 14 residues. This chain's CDR3 is CASRPQGTGNTIYF. The CDR3 nucleotides are TGTGCCAGCAGACCACAGGGAACTGGAAACACCATATATTTT.

The V call is TRBV7-2, the J call TRBJ2-2, with 13 nucleotides matching TRBD2. Trimming removed 3 bases from V and 4 bases from J; junction bases left unmatched: 5. The length of the CDR3 is 17 residues. The germline gives CDR1 SGHTA, CDR2 FQGNSA. This CDR3 reads CASSFGLAGVITGELFF. DNA for the CDR3: TGTGCCAGCAGCTTTGGACTAGCGGGAGTTATCACCGGGGAGCTGTTTTTT.

The gene calls are TRBV15 and TRBJ1-5; perhaps TRBD1 as D (5 bases). From germline, CDR1 is LNHNV and CDR2 YYDKDF (reference sequence). This CDR3 has 15 residues. Trimming stripped 0 bases from V and 3 bases from J, with 9 bases between. This CDR3 is CATSRDIRVNQPQHF. The CDR3 DNA reads as TGTGCCACCAGCAGAGATATCAGGGTCAATCAGCCCCAGCATTTT.

CDR3 in amino acids: CASSLDPVSDYEQYF. DNA of the CDR3: TGTGCCAGCAGCTTGGATCCTGTGAGTGACTACGAGCAGTACTTC. The rearrangement uses TRBV5-6 and TRBJ2-7; D not certain. Trimming left V 0 bases short and J 3 bases short, with 13 bases between. The CDR3 length is 15 residues. Germline V CDR1 and CDR2: SGHDT, YYEEEE.

The V and J genes are TRBV15 and TRBJ2-7; 7 bases align to TRBD1. V lost 0 bases, J lost 2 bases, and 7 bases stayed unmatched. This CDR3 region has 16 residues. Germline V gene sequence: CDR1 LNHNV, CDR2 YYDKDF (reference sequence). The CDR3, as DNA: TGTGCCACCAGCAGAGATGACAGGGTCCTCGCCTACGAGCAGTACTTC. It encodes CATSRDDRVLAYEQYF.

This sequence joins TRBV6-6 and TRBJ1-1; a possible D gene is TRBD1 (6 bases). The CDR3 sequence is 13 residues long. Trimming left V 4 bases short and J 1 base short, with 7 bases between. Germline CDR1 MNHNY, CDR2 SVGAGI (reference sequence). The CDR3 sequence: CASSSTGNTEAFF. CDR3 nucleotides: TGTGCCAGCAGTTCGACAGGGAACACTGAAGCTTTCTTT.

The V and J genes are TRBV9 and TRBJ1-1, with D maybe TRBD1 (5 bases). Trimming took off 2 bases at V and 6 bases at J, with 8 bases between the two ends. Germline CDR1 and CDR2: SGDLS and YYNGEE. The CDR3 totals 12 residues. Here the CDR3 DNA reads TGTGCCAGCAGCGTCGACAGTGCTGAAGCTTTCTTT. Translated: CASSVDSAEAFF.

The chain carries TRBV15 and TRBJ2-1, with D perhaps TRBD2 (5 bases). The CDR3 runs to 15 residues. Germline values: CDR1 LNHNV, CDR2 YYDKDF (reference sequence). The germline V and J ends were trimmed by 1 base and 2 bases, with 9 bases remaining between them. CDR3 DNA sequence: TGTGCCACCAGCAGAGCCGGGAACACCTACAATGAGCAGTTCTTC. This gives the protein CATSRAGNTYNEQFF.

J is TRBJ1-6 and V is TRBV5-1; 7 bases match TRBD1. Germline V gene data show CDR1 as SGHRS and CDR2 as YFSETQ. V trimming: 4 bases; J trimming: 9 bases; junction bases outside the gene matches: 10. The CDR3 is 15 residues long. CDR3 nucleotides: TGCGCCAGCAGCACGTACCGGGACAGTGGTTCACCCCTCCACTTT. Translating gives CASSTYRDSGSPLHF.

J is TRBJ2-7 and V is TRBV27; no clear D gene. Trimming left V 4 bases short and J 0 bases short, with 10 bases between. Germline V gene sequence: CDR1 MNHEY, CDR2 SMNVEV (reference sequence). The CDR3 length is 14 residues. DNA for the CDR3: TGTGCCAGCAGTTGGGGTTATGGCTCCTACGAGCAGTACTTC. As protein: CASSWGYGSYEQYF.

The V gene is TRBV9, the J gene TRBJ2-2; perhaps D is TRBD1 or TRBD2 (6 bases each). This CDR3 contains 13 residues. V lost 4 bases to trimming and J lost 6 bases, with 10 bases between them. Germline CDR1 reads SGDLS; CDR2 reads YYNGEE. The CDR3 DNA reads TGTGCCAGCAGCCAAGGGGGGTCCGGGGAGCTGTTTTTT. Its protein product is CASSQGGSGELFF.

The chain couples TRBV7-9 to TRBJ2-7, with D maybe TRBD1 (6 bases). CDR3 length equals 13 residues. With 2 bases removed from V and 3 bases from J, the gap between germline ends came to 8 bases. Per the germline V gene, CDR1 is SEHNR and CDR2 is FQNEAQ (reference sequence). The DNA for the CDR3 is TGTGCCAGCAGCTTACAGGGGTACTACGAGCAGTACTTC. Translating it yields CASSLQGYYEQYF.

The V and J genes are TRBV4-2 and TRBJ1-3; D is undetermined. The ends were cut back, 0 bases at V and 0 bases at J, with 9 bases in the middle. The CDR3 consists of 16 residues. The germline V gene has CDR1 LGHNA and CDR2 YNFKEQ. CDR3 bases: TGTGCCAGCAGCCAAGATGCCCAGAGCTCTGGAAACACCATATATTTT. Protein: CASSQDAQSSGNTIYF.

The chain has TRBV4-3 and TRBJ1-2; D not resolved. The CDR3 length is 14 residues. The germline CDR1 and CDR2 sequences are LGHNA and YSLEER. The ends were cut back, 0 bases at V and 4 bases at J, with 9 bases in the middle. The CDR3 bases are TGCGCCAGCAGCCAAGAGTCGGTTGGCTATGGCTACACCTTC. Translation gives CASSQESVGYGYTF.

This chain uses TRBV10-2 with TRBJ2-1; D remains unclear. The CDR3 sequence is 13 residues long. Germline V gives CDR1 WSHSY, CDR2 SAAADI. V shed 7 bases and J shed 2 bases, with 9 bases lying between them. CDR3 sequence (DNA): TGCGCCAGCACCCAGGATCCCTACAATGAGCAGTTCTTC. It is translated as CASTQDPYNEQFF.

The chain joins TRBV4-1 to TRBJ1-2; D unclear. Trimming pared 0 bases from V and 7 bases from J, leaving 9 bases between. The CDR3 spans 13 residues. CDR1 MGHRA and CDR2 YSYEKL come from the germline V gene. This chain's CDR3 is CASSQEPFVGYTF. The CDR3, as DNA: TGCGCCAGCAGCCAAGAACCCTTCGTTGGCTACACCTTC.

This rearrangement joins TRBV6-2 or TRBV6-3 to TRBJ2-4; no reliable D call. This CDR3 has 17 residues. From germline, CDR1 is MNHEY and CDR2 SVGEGT. Deletions cut 4 bases from V and 0 bases from J, with 16 bases between. CDR3 in DNA: TGTGCCAGCAGTTCCCGACCCAATGGGGTAGCCAAAAACATTCAGTACTTC. It codes for CASSSRPNGVAKNIQYF.

The chain links TRBV12-3 or TRBV12-4 to TRBJ1-2; possibly TRBD1 for D (6 bases). V lost 4 bases and J 5 bases, leaving 11 bases between the germline ends. The CDR3 consists of 13 residues. The CDR3 bases are TGTGCCAGCAGTTCCTCGACAGGTTATGGCTACACCTTC. It yields the protein CASSSSTGYGYTF.

The J gene is TRBJ2-7, the V gene TRBV6-5; TRBD1 matches 7 bases. Germline-derived CDR1 and CDR2 are MNHEY and SVGAGI. The CDR3 loop spans 12 amino acids. J gave up 4 bases and V 10 bases, and 7 bases lay outside the gene matches. The CDR3 coding sequence is TGTGCCACCGCCGGGACAGAGTACGAGCAGTACTTC. Translation gives CATAGTEYEQYF.

J is TRBJ2-1 and V is TRBV9; TRBD2 is a possible D gene (7 bases). Germline-derived CDR1 and CDR2 are SGDLS and YYNGEE. The V gene lost 2 bases and the J gene lost 2 bases, with 14 bases spanning the gap. The CDR3 is 16 amino acids. CDR3 DNA sequence: TGTGCCAGCAGCGTTCGTGGGGAGGGGGCCTACAATGAGCAGTTCTTC. Its translation: CASSVRGEGAYNEQFF. The full variable domain, completed using reference TRBV9 and TRBJ2-1, is DSGVTQTPKHLITATGQRVTLRCSPRSGDLSVYWYQQSLDQGLQFLIQYYNGEERAKGNILERFSAQQFPDLHSELNLSSLELGDSALYFCASSVRGEGAYNEQFFGPGTRLTVL.

The V gene is TRBV2, the J gene TRBJ1-2, with D possibly being TRBD1 (5 bases). The V and J ends lost 8 bases and 0 bases respectively, with 10 bases between them. This CDR3 is 13 amino acids long. Per the germline V gene, CDR1 is SNHLY and CDR2 is FYNNEI. The CDR3 loop is CASGSTANYGYTF. CDR3 coding DNA: TGTGCCAGCGGGTCGACAGCTAACTATGGCTACACCTTC.

J is TRBJ1-5 and V is TRBV19, with a possible D match to TRBD1 (6 bases). There are 16 residues in the CDR3. Germline V gives CDR1 LNHDA, CDR2 SQIVND (reference sequence). The germline V and J ends were trimmed by 2 bases and 2 bases, with 13 bases remaining between them. CDR3 nucleotides: TGTGCCAGTAGTATATTTACAGGGCGAGGCAATCAGCCCCAGCATTTT. Residues: CASSIFTGRGNQPQHF. Full variable domain (missing parts from reference TRBV19 and TRBJ1-5): DGGITQSPKYLFRKEGQNVTLSCEQNLNHDAMYWYRQDPGQGLRLIYYSQIVNDFQKGDIAEGYSVSREKKESFPLTVTSAQKNPTAFYLCASSIFTGRGNQPQHFGDGTRLSIL.

V is TRBV14 and J is TRBJ1-2; D call uncertain. CDR1 and CDR2 (germline): SGHDN, FVKESK. V shed 5 bases and J shed 5 bases, with 15 bases lying between them. The CDR3 length is 14 residues. CDR3 DNA: TGTGCCAGCAGCGCCGCCCTAGTAGGGTATGGCTACACCTTC. This encodes CASSAALVGYGYTF.

The chain couples TRBV5-1 to TRBJ2-2, with D unresolved. Trimming cost V 3 bases and J 5 bases, with 8 bases left between them. This CDR3 is 13 amino acids long. The germline V gene has CDR1 SGHRS and CDR2 YFSETQ. DNA for the CDR3: TGCGCCAGCAGCTATCCTACTACCGGGGAGCTGTTTTTT. Its translation: CASSYPTTGELFF. Combining the CDR3 with reference TRBV5-1 and TRBJ2-2 gives the whole variable domain KAGVTQTPRYLIKTRGQQVTLSCSPISGHRSVSWYQQTPGQGLQFLFEYFSETQRNKGNFPGRFSGRQFSNSRSEMNVSTLELGDSALYLCASSYPTTGELFFGEGSRLTVL.

In this sample, this clone turned up a few times. CDR3 nucleotides: TGTGCCAGCAGCCCCGGAACAGGGGATAGGGAGCAGTACTTC. It translates to CASSPGTGDREQYF. The chain uses TRBV7-9 and TRBJ2-7; TRBD1 agrees at 7 bases. Germline CDR1 SEHNR, CDR2 FQNEAQ (reference sequence). Unmatched junction bases numbered 11, after V lost 5 bases and J lost 7 bases. The CDR3 is made up of 14 amino acids.

The genes are TRBV7-2 and TRBJ1-3; D perhaps matches TRBD1 (6 bases). The CDR3 has 14 residues. V was clipped by 4 bases and J by 2 bases, with 9 bases between them. The V gene's germline CDR1 is SGHTA and CDR2 FQGNSA. CDR3 sequence: CASSYTGPGNTIYF. CDR3 sequence (DNA): TGTGCCAGCAGCTACACAGGGCCTGGAAACACCATATATTTT.

The rearrangement joins TRBV11-2 to TRBJ2-7; 7 nucleotides match TRBD2. The V and J ends lost 6 bases and 0 bases, in that order; junction bases with no gene match: 8. The CDR3 is made up of 15 amino acids. Per the germline V gene, CDR1 is SGHAT and CDR2 is FQNNGV. The CDR3 reads CASSRAGSGSYEQYF. CDR3 DNA: TGTGCCAGCAGTCGAGCGGGATCGGGCTCCTACGAGCAGTACTTC.

This clone was picked up a small number of times. The chain couples TRBV6-6 to TRBJ1-5; weak D call: TRBD1 (6 bases). Germline lookup yields CDR1 MNHNY and CDR2 SVGAGI (reference sequence). The CDR3 runs to 14 residues. The V and J ends lost 4 bases and 4 bases respectively, with 11 bases between them. The CDR3 region is CASSSGDGNQPQHF. The CDR3 DNA reads as TGTGCCAGCAGTTCAGGGGACGGTAATCAGCCCCAGCATTTT.

This clone is a singleton in its sample. Other DNA sequences in the sample encode the same CDR3. CDR3 sequence reads: CSVERNTEAFF. The CDR3 nucleotides are TGCAGCGTTGAACGTAACACTGAAGCTTTCTTT. J is TRBJ1-1 and V is TRBV29-1; no firm D call. V was trimmed by 2 bases and J by 2 bases, leaving 3 bases between them. The CDR3 loop spans 11 amino acids. Germline V gene data show CDR1 as SQVTM and CDR2 as ANQGSEA.

The chain carries TRBV5-1 and TRBJ2-3; weak D call: TRBD2 (5 bases). In germline, CDR1 is SGHRS, CDR2 YFSETQ. The CDR3 covers 13 residues. The germline V and J ends were trimmed by 4 bases and 8 bases, with 14 bases remaining between them. CDR3 residues: CASSQTVEATQYF. Written as DNA, the CDR3 is TGCGCCAGCAGCCAGACGGTGGAGGCTACGCAGTATTTT.

J is TRBJ1-3 and V is TRBV11-2; D not certain. CDR1 and CDR2 (germline): SGHAT, FQNNGV. The CDR3 is made up of 14 amino acids. V lost 0 bases to trimming and J lost 4 bases, with 7 bases between them. CDR3 protein: CASSLDGVGNTIYF. The CDR3 DNA follows: TGTGCCAGCAGCTTAGATGGAGTCGGAAACACCATATATTTT.